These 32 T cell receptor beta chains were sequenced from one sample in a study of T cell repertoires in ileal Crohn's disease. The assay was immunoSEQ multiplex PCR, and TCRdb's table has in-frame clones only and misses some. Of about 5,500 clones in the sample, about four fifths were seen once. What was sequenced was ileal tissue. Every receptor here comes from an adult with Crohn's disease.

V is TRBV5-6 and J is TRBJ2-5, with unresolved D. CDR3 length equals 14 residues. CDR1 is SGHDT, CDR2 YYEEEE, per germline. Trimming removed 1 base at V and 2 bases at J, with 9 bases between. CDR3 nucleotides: TGTGCCAGCAGCTTGTTCGGCGGACAAGAGACCCAGTACTTC. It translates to CASSLFGGQETQYF.

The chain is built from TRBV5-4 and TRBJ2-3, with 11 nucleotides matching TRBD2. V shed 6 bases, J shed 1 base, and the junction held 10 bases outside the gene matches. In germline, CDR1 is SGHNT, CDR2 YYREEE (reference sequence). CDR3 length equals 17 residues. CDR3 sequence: CASTKTSGRGGTDTQYF. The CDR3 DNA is TGTGCCAGCACCAAAACTAGCGGGAGAGGCGGCACAGATACGCAGTATTTT.

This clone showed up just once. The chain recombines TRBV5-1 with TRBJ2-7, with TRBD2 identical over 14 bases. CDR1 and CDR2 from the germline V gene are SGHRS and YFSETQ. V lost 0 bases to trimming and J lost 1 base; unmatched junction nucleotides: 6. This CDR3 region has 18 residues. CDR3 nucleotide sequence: TGCGCCAGCAGCTTGGCCGGGACTAGCGGGAGTCCTTCCTACGAGCAGTACTTC. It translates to CASSLAGTSGSPSYEQYF. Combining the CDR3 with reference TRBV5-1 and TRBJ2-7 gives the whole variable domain KAGVTQTPRYLIKTRGQQVTLSCSPISGHRSVSWYQQTPGQGLQFLFEYFSETQRNKGNFPGRFSGRQFSNSRSEMNVSTLELGDSALYLCASSLAGTSGSPSYEQYFGPGTRLTVT.

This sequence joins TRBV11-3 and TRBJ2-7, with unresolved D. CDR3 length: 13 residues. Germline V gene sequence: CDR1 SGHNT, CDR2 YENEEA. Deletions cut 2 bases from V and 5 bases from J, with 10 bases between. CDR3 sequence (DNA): TGTGCCAGCAGCTTAAAAGAGGCGGACGAGCAGTACTTC. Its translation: CASSLKEADEQYF.

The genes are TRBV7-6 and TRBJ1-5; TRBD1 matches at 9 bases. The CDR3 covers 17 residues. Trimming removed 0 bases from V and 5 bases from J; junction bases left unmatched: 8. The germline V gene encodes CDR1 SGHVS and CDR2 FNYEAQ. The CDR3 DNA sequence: TGTGCCAGCAGCTTAGCGGGGGGACAGGGAAGGGATCAGCCCCAGCATTTT. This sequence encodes CASSLAGGQGRDQPQHF.

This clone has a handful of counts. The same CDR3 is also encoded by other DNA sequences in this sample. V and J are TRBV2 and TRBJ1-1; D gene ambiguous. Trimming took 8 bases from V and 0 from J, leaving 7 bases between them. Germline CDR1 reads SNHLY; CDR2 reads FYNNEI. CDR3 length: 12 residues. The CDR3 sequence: CASFRVNTEAFF. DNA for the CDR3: TGTGCCAGCTTCCGAGTGAACACTGAAGCTTTCTTT.

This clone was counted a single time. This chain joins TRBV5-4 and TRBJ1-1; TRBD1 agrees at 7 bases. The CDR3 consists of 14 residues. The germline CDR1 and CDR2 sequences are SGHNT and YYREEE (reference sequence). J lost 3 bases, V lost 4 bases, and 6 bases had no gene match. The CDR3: CASSSAGQYTEAFF. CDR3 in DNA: TGTGCCAGCAGCAGCGCGGGACAGTACACTGAAGCTTTCTTT.

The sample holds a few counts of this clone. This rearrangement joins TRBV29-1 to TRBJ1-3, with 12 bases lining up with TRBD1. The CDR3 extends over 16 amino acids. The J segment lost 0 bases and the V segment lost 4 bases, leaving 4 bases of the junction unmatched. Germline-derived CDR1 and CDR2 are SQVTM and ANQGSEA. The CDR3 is CSVGGTGGLSGNTIYF. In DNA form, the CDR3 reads TGCAGCGTTGGGGGGACAGGGGGCCTCTCTGGAAACACCATATATTTT.

The CDR3 reads CASSDSRGGSNEQFF. DNA of the CDR3: TGTGCCAGCAGTGACTCCAGGGGCGGGAGCAATGAGCAGTTCTTC. The rearrangement joins TRBV6-4 to TRBJ2-1, with D tentatively TRBD2 (7 bases). The CDR3 length is 15 residues. The V end lost 0 bases, the J end lost 6 bases, and 12 bases lay between the germline ends. Germline V gene sequence: CDR1 MRHNA, CDR2 SNTAGT.

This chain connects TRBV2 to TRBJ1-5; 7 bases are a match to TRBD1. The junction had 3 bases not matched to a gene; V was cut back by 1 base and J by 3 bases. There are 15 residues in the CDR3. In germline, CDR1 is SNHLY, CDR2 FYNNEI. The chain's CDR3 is CASSEDRGLNQPQHF. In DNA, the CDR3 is TGTGCCAGCAGTGAAGACAGGGGCCTCAATCAGCCCCAGCATTTT.

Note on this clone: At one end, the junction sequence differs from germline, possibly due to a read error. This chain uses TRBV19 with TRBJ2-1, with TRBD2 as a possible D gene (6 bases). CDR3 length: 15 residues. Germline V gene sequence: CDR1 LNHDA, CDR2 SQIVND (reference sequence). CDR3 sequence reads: CASSMAGKSYSEQFF. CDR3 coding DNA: TGTGCCAGTAGTATGGCGGGGAAATCTTACAGTGAGCAGTTCTTC.

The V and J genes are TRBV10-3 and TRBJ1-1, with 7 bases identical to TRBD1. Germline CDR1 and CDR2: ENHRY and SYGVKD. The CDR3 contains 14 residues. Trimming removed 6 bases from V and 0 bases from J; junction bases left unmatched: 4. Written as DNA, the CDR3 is TGTGCCATCAGCGGAGGGACAGTGAACACTGAAGCTTTCTTT. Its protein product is CAISGGTVNTEAFF.

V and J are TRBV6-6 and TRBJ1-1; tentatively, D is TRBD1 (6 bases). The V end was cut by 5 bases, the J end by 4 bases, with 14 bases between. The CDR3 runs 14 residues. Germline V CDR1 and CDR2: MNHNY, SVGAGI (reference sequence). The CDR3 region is CASSITRGGTEAFF. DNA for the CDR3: TGTGCCAGCAGTATAACCAGGGGTGGCACTGAAGCTTTCTTT.

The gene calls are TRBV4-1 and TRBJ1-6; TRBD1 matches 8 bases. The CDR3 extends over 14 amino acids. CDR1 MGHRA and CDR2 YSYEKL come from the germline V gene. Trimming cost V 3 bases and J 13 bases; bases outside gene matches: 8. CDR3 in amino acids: CASSHHGQGQPLHF. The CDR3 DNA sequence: TGCGCCAGCAGCCACCACGGACAGGGACAGCCCCTCCACTTT.

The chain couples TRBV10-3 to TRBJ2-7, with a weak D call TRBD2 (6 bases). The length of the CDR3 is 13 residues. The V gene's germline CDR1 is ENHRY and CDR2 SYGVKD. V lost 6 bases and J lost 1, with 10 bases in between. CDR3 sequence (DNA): TGTGCCATCAGGGCTCTAGCGTCCTACGAGCAGTACTTC. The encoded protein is CAIRALASYEQYF.

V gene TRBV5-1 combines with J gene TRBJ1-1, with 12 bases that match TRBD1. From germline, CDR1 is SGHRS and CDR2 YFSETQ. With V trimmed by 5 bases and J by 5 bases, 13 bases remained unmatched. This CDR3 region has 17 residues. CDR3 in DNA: TGCGCCAGCAGGCTGGTCCCAGGGACAGGGGGCGGAACTGAAGCTTTCTTT. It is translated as CASRLVPGTGGGTEAFF.

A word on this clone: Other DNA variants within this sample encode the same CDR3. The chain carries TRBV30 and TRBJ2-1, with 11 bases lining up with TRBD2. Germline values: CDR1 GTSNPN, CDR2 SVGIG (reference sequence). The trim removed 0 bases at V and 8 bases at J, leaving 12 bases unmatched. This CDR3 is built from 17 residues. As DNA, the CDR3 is TGTGCCTGGAGTGTGTGGGCTAGCGGGAGGATAGGAGATGAGCAGTTCTTC. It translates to CAWSVWASGRIGDEQFF.

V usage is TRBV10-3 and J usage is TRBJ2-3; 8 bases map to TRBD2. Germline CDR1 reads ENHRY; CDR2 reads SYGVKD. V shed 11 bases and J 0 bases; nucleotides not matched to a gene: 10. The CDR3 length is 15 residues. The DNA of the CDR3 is TGTGCCGCCAAAGGTGAGCGGGAGAGCACAGATACGCAGTATTTT. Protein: CAAKGERESTDTQYF.

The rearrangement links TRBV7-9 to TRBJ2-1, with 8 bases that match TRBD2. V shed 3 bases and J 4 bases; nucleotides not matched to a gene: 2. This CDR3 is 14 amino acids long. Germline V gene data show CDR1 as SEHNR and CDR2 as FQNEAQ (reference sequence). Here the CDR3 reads CASSLAGGYNEQFF. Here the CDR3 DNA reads TGTGCCAGCAGCTTGGCGGGGGGATACAATGAGCAGTTCTTC.

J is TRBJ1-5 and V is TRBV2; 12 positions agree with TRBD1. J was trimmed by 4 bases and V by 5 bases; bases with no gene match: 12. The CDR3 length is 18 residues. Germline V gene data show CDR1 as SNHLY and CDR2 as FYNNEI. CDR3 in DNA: TGTGCCAGCAGTACACCGGGACAGGGGGCCGGTTCTAATCAGCCCCAGCATTTT. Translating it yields CASSTPGQGAGSNQPQHF. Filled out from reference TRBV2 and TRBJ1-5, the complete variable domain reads EPEVTQTPSHQVTQMGQEVILRCVPISNHLYFYWYRQILGQKVEFLVSFYNNEISEKSEIFDDQFSVERPDGSNFTLKIRSTKLEDSAMYFCASSTPGQGAGSNQPQHFGDGTRLSIL.

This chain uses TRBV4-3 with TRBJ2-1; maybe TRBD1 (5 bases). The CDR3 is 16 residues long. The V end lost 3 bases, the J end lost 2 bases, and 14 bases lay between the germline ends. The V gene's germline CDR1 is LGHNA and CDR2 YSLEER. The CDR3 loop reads CASSQHRGGTYNEQFF. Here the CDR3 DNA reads TGCGCCAGCAGCCAGCATAGGGGCGGAACCTACAATGAGCAGTTCTTC.

The CDR3 region has the DNA TGTGCCATCAGTGCTAGCGGGGGCAATGAGCAGTTCTTC. As protein: CAISASGGNEQFF. V and J are TRBV10-3 and TRBJ2-1, with 10 bases identical to TRBD2. The length of the CDR3 is 13 residues. Germline lookup yields CDR1 ENHRY and CDR2 SYGVKD. Trimming cost V 4 bases and J 6 bases; bases outside gene matches: 0.

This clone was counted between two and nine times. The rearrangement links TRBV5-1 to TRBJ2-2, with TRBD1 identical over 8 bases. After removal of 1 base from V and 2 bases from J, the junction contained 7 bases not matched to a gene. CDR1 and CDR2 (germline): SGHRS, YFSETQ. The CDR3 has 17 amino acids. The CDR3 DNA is TGCGCCAGCAGCTTGTGGGGGACAGGTGGTAACACCGGGGAGCTGTTTTTT. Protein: CASSLWGTGGNTGELFF. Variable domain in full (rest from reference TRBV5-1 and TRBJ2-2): KAGVTQTPRYLIKTRGQQVTLSCSPISGHRSVSWYQQTPGQGLQFLFEYFSETQRNKGNFPGRFSGRQFSNSRSEMNVSTLELGDSALYLCASSLWGTGGNTGELFFGEGSRLTVL.

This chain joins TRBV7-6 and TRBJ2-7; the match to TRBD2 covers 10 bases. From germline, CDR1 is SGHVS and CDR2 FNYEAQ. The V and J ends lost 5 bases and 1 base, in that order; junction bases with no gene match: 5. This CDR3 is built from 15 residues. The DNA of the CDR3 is TGTGCCAGCAGCGAAGTAGCGGGGGGATCCTACGAGCAGTACTTC. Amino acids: CASSEVAGGSYEQYF. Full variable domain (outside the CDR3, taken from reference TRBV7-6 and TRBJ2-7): GAGVSQSPRYKVTKRGQDVALRCDPISGHVSLYWYRQALGQGPEFLTYFNYEAQQDKSGLPNDRFSAERPEGSISTLTIQRTEQRDSAMYRCASSEVAGGSYEQYFGPGTRLTVT.

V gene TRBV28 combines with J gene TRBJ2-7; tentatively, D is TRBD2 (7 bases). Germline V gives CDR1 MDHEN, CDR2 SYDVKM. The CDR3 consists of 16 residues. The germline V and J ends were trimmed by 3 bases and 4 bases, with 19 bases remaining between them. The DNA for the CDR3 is TGTGCCAGCAGTTTCAGGGGCAGCGGGACCGAATACGAGCAGTACTTC. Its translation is CASSFRGSGTEYEQYF.

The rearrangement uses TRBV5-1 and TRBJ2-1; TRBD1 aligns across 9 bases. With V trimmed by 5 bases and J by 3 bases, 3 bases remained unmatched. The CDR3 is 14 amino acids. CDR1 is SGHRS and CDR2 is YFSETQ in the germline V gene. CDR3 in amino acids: CASRWTGDYNEQFF. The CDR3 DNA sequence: TGCGCCAGCAGGTGGACAGGGGACTACAATGAGCAGTTCTTC. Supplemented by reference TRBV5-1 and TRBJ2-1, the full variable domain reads KAGVTQTPRYLIKTRGQQVTLSCSPISGHRSVSWYQQTPGQGLQFLFEYFSETQRNKGNFPGRFSGRQFSNSRSEMNVSTLELGDSALYLCASRWTGDYNEQFFGPGTRLTVL.

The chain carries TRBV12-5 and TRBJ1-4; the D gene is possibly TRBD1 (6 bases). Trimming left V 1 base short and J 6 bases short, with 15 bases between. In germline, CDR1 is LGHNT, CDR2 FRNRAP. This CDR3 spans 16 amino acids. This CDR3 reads CASGLGHRVADEKLFF. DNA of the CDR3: TGTGCTAGTGGTTTGGGACACAGGGTTGCTGATGAAAAACTGTTTTTT. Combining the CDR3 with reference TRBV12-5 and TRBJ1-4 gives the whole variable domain DARVTQTPRHKVTEMGQEVTMRCQPILGHNTVFWYRQTMMQGLELLAYFRNRAPLDDSGMPKDRFSAEMPDATLATLKIQPSEPRDSAVYFCASGLGHRVADEKLFFGSGTQLSVL.

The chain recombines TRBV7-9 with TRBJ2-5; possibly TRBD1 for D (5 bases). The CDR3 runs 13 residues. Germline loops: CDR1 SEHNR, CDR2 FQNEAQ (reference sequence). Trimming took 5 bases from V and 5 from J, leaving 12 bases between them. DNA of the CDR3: TGTGCCAGCAGCCCAGGGTTTTTGGAGACCCAGTACTTC. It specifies CASSPGFLETQYF.

The CDR3 coding sequence is TGTGCCAGCAGCCTTCTGCACGGGGTTGGTGAGCAGTTCTTC. This gives the protein CASSLLHGVGEQFF. The chain is built from TRBV4-2 and TRBJ2-1; the D gene is possibly TRBD2 (5 bases). The CDR3 extends over 14 amino acids. Germline V gene sequence: CDR1 LGHNA, CDR2 YNFKEQ. Trimming shortened V by 4 bases and J by 9 bases, and 16 bases separated the two germline ends.

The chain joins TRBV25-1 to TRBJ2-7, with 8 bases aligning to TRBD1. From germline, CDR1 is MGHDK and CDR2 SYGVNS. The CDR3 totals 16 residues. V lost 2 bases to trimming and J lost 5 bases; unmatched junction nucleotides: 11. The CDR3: CASSERRTGKGNEQYF. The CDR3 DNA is TGTGCCAGCAGTGAAAGAAGGACAGGGAAGGGCAACGAGCAGTACTTC.

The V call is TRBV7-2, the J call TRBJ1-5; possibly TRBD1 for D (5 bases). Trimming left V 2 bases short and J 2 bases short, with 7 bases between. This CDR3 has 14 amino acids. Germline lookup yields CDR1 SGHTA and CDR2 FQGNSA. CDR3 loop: CASSLQGRNQPQHF. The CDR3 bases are TGTGCCAGCAGCTTACAGGGTCGCAATCAGCCCCAGCATTTT.

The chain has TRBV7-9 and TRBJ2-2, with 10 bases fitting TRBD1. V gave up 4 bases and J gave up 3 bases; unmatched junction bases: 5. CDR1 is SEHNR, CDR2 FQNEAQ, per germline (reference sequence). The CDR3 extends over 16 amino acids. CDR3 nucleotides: TGTGCCAGCAGCTCCAGGGACAGGGGAGACACCGGGGAGCTGTTTTTT. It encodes CASSSRDRGDTGELFF.